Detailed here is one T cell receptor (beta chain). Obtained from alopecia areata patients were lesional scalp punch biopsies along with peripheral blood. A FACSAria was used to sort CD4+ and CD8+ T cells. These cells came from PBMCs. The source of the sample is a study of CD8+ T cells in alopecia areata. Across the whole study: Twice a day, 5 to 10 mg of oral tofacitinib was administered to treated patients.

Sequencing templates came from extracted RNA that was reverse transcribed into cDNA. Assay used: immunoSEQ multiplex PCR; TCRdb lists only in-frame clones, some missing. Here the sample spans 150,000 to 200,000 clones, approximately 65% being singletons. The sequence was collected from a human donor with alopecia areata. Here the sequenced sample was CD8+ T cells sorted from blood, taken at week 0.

The chain's CDR3 is CASSLERQGPREQYF. In DNA, the CDR3 is TGTGCCAGCAGCTTAGAACGACAGGGACCGCGCGAGCAGTACTTC. The V and J genes are TRBV7-9 and TRBJ2-7; 7 bases are shared with TRBD1. This CDR3 contains 15 residues. Germline CDR1 and CDR2: SEHNR and FQNEAQ (reference sequence). Losses at the gene ends were 1 base for V and 6 bases for J; bases not matched to a gene: 9.